The 26 T cell receptor beta chains given below trace back to one sample, sequenced in a study of T cell repertoires in cytomegalovirus infection. Using its own MiXCR run on the reads, TCRdb lists one record per CDR3 protein. The table includes around 94,000 distinct CDR3 sequences, 16% detected once. The sample consisted of PBMCs. The receptors come from a human donor in good health (CMV status not recorded). Some clones in this sample may be carry-over from other donors' samples.

This clonotype has a handful of counts. The chain joins TRBV27 to TRBJ1-4, with TRBD1 as a possible D gene (5 bases). The CDR3 extends over 13 amino acids. Looked up from germline, CDR1 is MNHEY and CDR2 is SMNVEV (reference sequence). The ends were cut back, 5 bases at V and 7 bases at J, with 11 bases in the middle. DNA of the CDR3: TGTGCCAGCAGTCCCCGGGGGGGTGAAAAACTGTTTTTT. It codes for CASSPRGGEKLFF.

The rearrangement links TRBV27 to TRBJ2-7, with D maybe TRBD2 (6 bases). This CDR3 contains 15 residues. Germline-derived CDR1 and CDR2 are MNHEY and SMNVEV (reference sequence). V lost 4 bases, J lost 3 bases, and 16 bases lay in between. The DNA of the CDR3 is TGTGCCAGCAGTTATCGTGGGACTTTCATCTACGAGCAGTACTTC. It codes for CASSYRGTFIYEQYF.

This clonotype was recorded a few times. V and J are TRBV6-5 and TRBJ2-3, with 9 positions matching TRBD1. This CDR3 spans 15 amino acids. With V trimmed by 0 bases and J by 6 bases, 4 bases remained unmatched. CDR1 and CDR2 (germline): MNHEY, SVGAGI. CDR3: CASSYSGTGSDTQYF. DNA for the CDR3: TGTGCCAGCAGTTACTCCGGGACAGGGTCGGATACGCAGTATTTT.

This clonotype was counted ten times or more. This chain links TRBV12-3 or TRBV12-4 with TRBJ2-2, with a tentative D call TRBD2 (5 bases). V gave up 5 bases and J gave up 3 bases, with 10 bases separating them. CDR3 length: 14 amino acids. CDR3 in amino acids: CASSLEVYTGELFF. The CDR3, as DNA: TGTGCCAGCAGTCTGGAGGTGTACACCGGGGAGCTGTTTTTT.

The chain joins TRBV12-5 to TRBJ2-5; D is uncertain. The ends were cut back, 4 bases at V and 2 bases at J, with 8 bases in the middle. The CDR3 covers 13 residues. The germline gives CDR1 LGHNT, CDR2 FRNRAP. Here the CDR3 reads CASGSPGQETQYF. As DNA, the CDR3 is TGTGCTAGTGGTTCGCCCGGGCAAGAGACCCAGTACTTC.

The chain uses TRBV19 and TRBJ1-4; tentatively, D is TRBD1 (6 bases). CDR1 and CDR2 (germline): LNHDA, SQIVND (reference sequence). The CDR3 is 16 residues long. With 5 bases removed from V and 2 bases from J, the gap between germline ends came to 15 bases. Written as DNA, the CDR3 is TGTGCCAGTAGTCTCCAGGGGCTGGGGACTAATGAAAAACTGTTTTTT. Protein sequence: CASSLQGLGTNEKLFF.

This clonotype was detected many times. V usage is TRBV7-2 and J usage is TRBJ1-6; a possible D gene is TRBD1 (5 bases). Germline CDR1 and CDR2: SGHTA and FQGNSA. Trimming cost V 5 bases and J 8 bases, with 10 bases left between them. The CDR3 is 13 residues long. CDR3 amino acids: CASSTQGYSPLHF. For the CDR3, the DNA is TGTGCCAGCAGCACTCAGGGTTATTCACCCCTCCACTTT. The full variable domain, in which reference TRBV7-2 and TRBJ1-6 provide the parts outside the CDR3, is GAGVSQSPSNKVTEKGKDVELRCDPISGHTALYWYRQSLGQGLEFLIYFQGNSAPDKSGLPSDRFSAERTGGSVSTLTIQRTQQEDSAVYLCASSTQGYSPLHFGNGTRLTVT.

This clonotype was seen at least ten times. This CDR3 reads CASSLGQGGEKLFF. As DNA, the CDR3 is TGTGCCAGCAGCTTAGGTCAGGGTGGAGAAAAACTGTTTTTT. The rearrangement links TRBV7-9 to TRBJ1-4, with D perhaps matching TRBD1 (5 bases). This CDR3 is built from 14 residues. Germline V lookup: CDR1 SEHNR, CDR2 FQNEAQ (reference sequence). Deletions cut 1 base from V and 8 bases from J, with 11 bases between.

This clonotype was observed at least ten times. The chain joins TRBV7-2 to TRBJ2-7; D may be TRBD1 (6 bases). The germline CDR1 and CDR2 sequences are SGHTA and FQGNSA. The CDR3 runs to 15 residues. The germline V and J ends were trimmed by 0 bases and 3 bases, with 12 bases remaining between them. This CDR3 is CASSLAPGANYEQYF. As DNA, the CDR3 is TGTGCCAGCAGCTTAGCGCCAGGGGCGAACTACGAGCAGTACTTC.

V and J are TRBV7-6 and TRBJ1-6; possible D gene TRBD1, 6 bases. Germline values: CDR1 SGHVS, CDR2 FNYEAQ. The CDR3 has 16 residues. Trimming removed 0 bases at V and 7 bases at J, with 13 bases between. The CDR3 bases are TGTGCCAGCAGCTTAGCCTTAGGAGGGGGGAATTCACCCCTCCACTTT. As protein: CASSLALGGGNSPLHF.

This clonotype was seen only a few times. This chain joins TRBV7-9 and TRBJ1-1; D is possibly TRBD1 (5 bases). The V gene lost 5 bases and the J gene lost 5 bases, with 21 bases spanning the gap. The germline gives CDR1 SEHNR, CDR2 FQNEAQ (reference sequence). The CDR3 has 16 residues. The CDR3 DNA reads as TGTGCCAGCAGCCCTCCGGCGGGGGGGTTGAGGACTGAAGCTTTCTTT. This sequence encodes CASSPPAGGLRTEAFF.

In this sample, this clonotype turned up many times. The V call is TRBV15, the J call TRBJ1-4; D call uncertain. CDR1 LNHNV and CDR2 YYDKDF come from the germline V gene (reference sequence). Trimming removed 5 bases at V and 7 bases at J, with 17 bases between. The CDR3 consists of 15 residues. The CDR3 loop is CATSVGREEVEKLFF. The CDR3 DNA follows: TGTGCCACCAGCGTCGGGCGGGAGGAGGTTGAAAAACTGTTTTTT.

This clonotype has only a few counts. CDR3 protein: CASSFPGTGGYEQFF. The CDR3 DNA reads TGTGCCAGCAGCTTCCCCGGGACAGGGGGCTATGAGCAGTTCTTC. The rearrangement links TRBV7-9 to TRBJ2-1, with 12 positions matching TRBD1. Germline trimming cut 3 bases from V and 8 bases from J; bases unmatched to any gene: 5. Germline V gene sequence: CDR1 SEHNR, CDR2 FQNEAQ (reference sequence). This CDR3 has 15 residues.

This clonotype was picked up many times. This chain joins TRBV5-1 and TRBJ2-6; 8 bases agree with TRBD1. Per germline, CDR1 SGHRS and CDR2 YFSETQ. Trimming cost V 1 base and J 3 bases; bases outside gene matches: 3. The CDR3 has 16 residues. The CDR3 region is CASSLRTGNGANVLTF. The CDR3 DNA sequence: TGCGCCAGCAGCTTGCGGACAGGGAATGGGGCCAACGTCCTGACTTTC.

The J gene is TRBJ1-1, the V gene TRBV18, with 7 nucleotides matching TRBD1. Trimming removed 2 bases from V and 4 bases from J; junction bases left unmatched: 4. Germline CDR1 reads KGHSH; CDR2 reads LQKENI. CDR3 length: 14 residues. This chain's CDR3 is CASSPVQGVTEAFF. The CDR3 DNA reads as TGTGCCAGCTCACCAGTTCAGGGGGTCACTGAAGCTTTCTTT. The whole variable domain, remainder taken from reference TRBV18 and TRBJ1-1, is NAGVMQNPRHLVRRRGQEARLRCSPMKGHSHVYWYRQLPEEGLKFMVYLQKENIIDESGMPKERFSAEFPKEGPSILRIQQVVRGDSAAYFCASSPVQGVTEAFFGQGTRLTVV.

About this clonotype itself: One base away lies a much larger clone, so this may be a sequencing read error. The CDR3 loop is CASSAGQGADTQYF. CDR3 nucleotide sequence: TGTGCCAGCAGTGCGGGACAGGGGGCTGATACGCAGTATTTT. The rearrangement uses TRBV12-3 or TRBV12-4 and TRBJ2-3; TRBD1 aligns across 12 bases. After removal of 5 bases from V and 6 bases from J, the junction contained 3 bases not matched to a gene. The CDR3 is made up of 14 amino acids.

This clonotype was seen a handful of times. The chain uses TRBV6-4 and TRBJ1-2; no firm D call. The CDR3 loop spans 14 amino acids. Per the germline V gene, CDR1 is MRHNA and CDR2 is SNTAGT. V lost 0 bases and J 7 bases, leaving 12 bases between the germline ends. DNA for the CDR3: TGTGCCAGCAGTGACTCGAGCTTTTGGGGTGGCTACACCTTC. Its translation: CASSDSSFWGGYTF.

With regard to this clonotype: A read error may be the cause here, since a much bigger clone is one base away. V and J are TRBV5-1 and TRBJ1-6; TRBD1 is a possible D gene (5 bases). V lost 4 bases and J 4 bases, leaving 12 bases between the germline ends. CDR3 length: 15 amino acids. Germline V gene lookup returns CDR1 SGHRS and CDR2 YFSETQ. The CDR3 coding sequence is TGCGCCAGCAGCGTAGCCGCAGGGTATAATTCACCCCTCCACTTT. Translation: CASSVAAGYNSPLHF.

This clonotype was found many times. The chain is built from TRBV7-9 and TRBJ2-5; D uncertain. V lost 0 bases, J lost 2 bases, and 4 bases lay in between. The CDR3 runs 13 residues. Germline lookup yields CDR1 SEHNR and CDR2 FQNEAQ (reference sequence). The CDR3 DNA sequence: TGTGCCAGCAGCTTAGCAGTACAAGAGACCCAGTACTTC. Its protein is CASSLAVQETQYF.

This sequence joins TRBV6-1 and TRBJ1-1; 11 bases fit TRBD1. Germline CDR1 is MNHNS and CDR2 is SASEGT. Germline trimming cut 7 bases from V and 4 bases from J; bases unmatched to any gene: 11. This CDR3 comprises 16 residues. CDR3 residues: CASKKPGTGGITEAFF. The CDR3 DNA is TGTGCCAGCAAGAAGCCCGGGACAGGGGGAATCACTGAAGCTTTCTTT.

Comment on this clonotype: Compared with germline, one end of the junction differs, possibly owing to a read error. This rearrangement joins TRBV7-9 to TRBJ2-7; 8 bases are shared with TRBD1. Per germline, CDR1 SEHNR and CDR2 FQNEAQ (reference sequence). This CDR3 comprises 18 residues. The CDR3 DNA is TGTGCCAGCAGCTTAGATGTGATGCCTACCGGGGACAGGACTGTCTTCGTCTTC. Translated: CASSLDVMPTGDRTVFVF.

This clonotype was observed at least ten times. This chain connects TRBV10-3 to TRBJ1-1; D perhaps matches TRBD1 (5 bases). The CDR3 consists of 16 residues. Germline assignment: CDR1 ENHRY and CDR2 SYGVKD. Trimming took off 11 bases at V and 5 bases at J, with 27 bases between the two ends. The CDR3 protein is CASTISRGSAGTEAFF. The CDR3 bases are TGTGCCTCTACTATCTCGCGGGGCTCGGCGGGTACTGAAGCTTTCTTT.

V gene TRBV20-1 combines with J gene TRBJ2-5, with 13 bases aligning to TRBD2. Trimming at V came to 4 bases and at J to 5 bases, leaving 10 bases not matched to a gene. Germline CDR1 DFQATT, CDR2 SNEGSKA (reference sequence). This CDR3 is 16 amino acids long. CDR3 DNA: TGCAGTGCTACAGTACTAGCGGGGGGGCCCAGGGAGACCCAGTACTTC. Its translation: CSATVLAGGPRETQYF.

This clonotype appeared many times. The V and J genes are TRBV7-2 and TRBJ1-2; D gene uncertain. Trimming removed 2 bases from V and 5 bases from J, with 9 bases in between. CDR1 SGHTA and CDR2 FQGNSA come from the germline V gene. The CDR3 sequence is 13 residues long. CDR3 sequence (DNA): TGTGCCAGCAGCTTATCCAGTAGTTATGGCTACACCTTC. It yields the protein CASSLSSSYGYTF.

This clonotype was detected ten times or more. V is TRBV7-6 and J is TRBJ2-1; TRBD2 matches 12 bases. Trimming took 5 bases from V and 8 from J; bases not matched to a gene: 16. Germline CDR1 is SGHVS and CDR2 is FNYEAQ. CDR3 length: 18 amino acids. The CDR3 loop is CASSPPQGASGGAHEQFF. CDR3 coding DNA: TGTGCCAGCAGCCCCCCCCAAGGAGCTAGCGGGGGGGCCCATGAGCAGTTCTTC.

This clonotype appeared a few times. The chain recombines TRBV6-1 with TRBJ2-5; TRBD2 matches 7 bases. After removal of 4 bases from V and 5 bases from J, the junction contained 4 bases not matched to a gene. The CDR3 is 13 residues long. Germline loops: CDR1 MNHNS, CDR2 SASEGT. The CDR3 bases are TGTGCCAGCAGTGCCCTAGCGGAGGAGACCCAGTACTTC. Its protein product is CASSALAEETQYF.